The clone carrying this TCR beta chain was seen just once. The antigen remains unidentified. The PCR made use of 60 Vbeta and 13 Jbeta primers. TCRdb keeps only in-frame clones here, not all; method: immunoSEQ multiplex PCR. Here the sample spans approximately 190,000 clones, 75% to 90% being singletons. This record belongs to a study of cytomegalovirus exposure and HLA in healthy donors. The CDR3 is 16 amino acids. Findings of the study overall: Generally TCR sequences proved uncommon, though certain public TCRs appeared in numerous donors. With later analysis, a missense DCLRE1C variant became linked to TCR beta V- and J-gene trimming.

Sequences were obtained from PBMCs. The chain has TRBV12-2 and TRBJ2-5; TRBD2 is the table's D call, not checked against the DNA. TRBV12-2 is a known pseudogene. This TCR was recovered from a woman between 18 and 29 years old in good health and CMV-seronegative. The CDR3 sequence is CASRLLTAGPQETQYF. Written as DNA, the CDR3 is TGTGCAAGTCGCTTACTAACAGCGGGACCCCAAGAGACCCAGTACTTC.